The 10 T cell receptor beta chains given below trace back to one sample, sequenced in a study of identical twins. A single record per CDR3 protein comes from TCRdb applying MiXCR to the 5' RACE reads. There are roughly 770,000 distinct CDR3 sequences in the sample; approximately 18% occur only once, and 13% lies in the top ten. The same sample was also studied in work on T cells expressing NK-cell markers.

Sequences were obtained from PBMCs. Receptors were obtained from a young woman in good health.

V gene TRBV16 combines with J gene TRBJ2-7, with D possibly being TRBD1 or TRBD2 (6 bases each). V was clipped by 1 base and J by 4 bases, with 11 bases between them. The germline CDR1 and CDR2 sequences are KGHSY and FQNENV. CDR3 size: 14 residues. The CDR3: CASSQFGGQYEQYF. Written as DNA, the CDR3 is TGTGCCAGCAGCCAATTTGGGGGGCAGTACGAGCAGTACTTC.

V and J are TRBV19 and TRBJ2-7, with a possible D match to TRBD2 (5 bases). V was shortened by 3 bases and J by 5 bases, with 14 bases between the two germline ends. The CDR3 contains 14 residues. Germline values: CDR1 LNHDA, CDR2 SQIVND (reference sequence). This CDR3 is CASSIYGERNEQYF. The DNA of the CDR3 is TGTGCCAGTAGTATTTACGGGGAGAGGAACGAGCAGTACTTC. The full variable domain, completed using reference TRBV19 and TRBJ2-7, is DGGITQSPKYLFRKEGQNVTLSCEQNLNHDAMYWYRQDPGQGLRLIYYSQIVNDFQKGDIAEGYSVSREKKESFPLTVTSAQKNPTAFYLCASSIYGERNEQYFGPGTRLTVT.

The table lists this clonotype with a few counts. The V call is TRBV6-5, the J call TRBJ2-7, with D possibly matching TRBD2 (5 bases). The length of the CDR3 is 14 residues. Trimming cost V 0 bases and J 6 bases, with 12 bases left between them. Germline-derived CDR1 and CDR2 are MNHEY and SVGAGI. This chain's CDR3 is CASSYSQLVVEQYF. For the CDR3, the DNA is TGTGCCAGCAGTTACTCCCAACTAGTAGTCGAGCAGTACTTC.

This chain connects TRBV20-1 to TRBJ2-7; D may be TRBD2 (5 bases). CDR1 and CDR2 from the germline V gene are DFQATT and SNEGSKA (reference sequence). The V gene lost 0 bases and the J gene lost 6 bases, with 21 bases spanning the gap. The CDR3 has 16 amino acids. CDR3 nucleotide sequence: TGCAGTGCTAGAGACCAAGGCGGTCACTCCCGGGGCGAGCAGTACTTC. Its protein is CSARDQGGHSRGEQYF.

This clonotype was recorded only once. The chain uses TRBV29-1 and TRBJ2-7; D ambiguous. Germline CDR1 reads SQVTM; CDR2 reads ANQGSEA. The CDR3 is 13 amino acids. Deletions cut 3 bases from V and 5 bases from J, with 14 bases between. CDR3 region: CSVERPEVNEQYF. CDR3 nucleotides: TGCAGCGTTGAGAGACCCGAGGTGAACGAGCAGTACTTC.

The rearrangement links TRBV20-1 to TRBJ1-5; 9 bases agree with TRBD1. Germline assignment: CDR1 DFQATT and CDR2 SNEGSKA (reference sequence). With V trimmed by 6 bases and J by 4 bases, 4 bases remained unmatched. The CDR3 contains 13 residues. CDR3 in amino acids: CSAGTGLNQPQHF. Here the CDR3 DNA reads TGCAGTGCAGGGACAGGGCTTAATCAGCCCCAGCATTTT.

This clonotype came up a few times. The chain combines TRBV4-3 with TRBJ2-1; 7 bases are shared with TRBD1. Germline lookup yields CDR1 LGHNA and CDR2 YSLEER. The CDR3 sequence is 17 residues long. Trimming removed 0 bases from V and 3 bases from J; junction bases left unmatched: 8. The CDR3 region has the DNA TGCGCCAGCAGCCAAGAGGGTGTAGGGGGCAACTACAATGAGCAGTTCTTC. It specifies CASSQEGVGGNYNEQFF.

This clonotype was seen many times. This chain links TRBV7-6 with TRBJ2-5; D is unresolved. This CDR3 contains 11 residues. The V end lost 1 base, the J end lost 7 bases, and 4 bases lay between the germline ends. The germline V gene encodes CDR1 SGHVS and CDR2 FNYEAQ. CDR3 loop: CASSLGLTQYF. The CDR3 nucleotides are TGTGCCAGCAGCTTAGGTCTGACCCAGTACTTC.

J is TRBJ1-1 and V is TRBV27, with TRBD1 matching 9 bases. Trimming at V came to 9 bases and at J to 0 bases, leaving 5 bases not matched to a gene. The CDR3 sequence is 14 residues long. CDR1 MNHEY and CDR2 SMNVEV come from the germline V gene (reference sequence). The CDR3 coding sequence is TGTGCCAGTGTCCGGGACAGGGTGAACACTGAAGCTTTCTTT. This sequence encodes CASVRDRVNTEAFF.

The CDR3: CATRSPGTGRGTEAFF. The CDR3 DNA follows: TGTGCCACCAGGTCCCCCGGGACGGGGCGCGGCACTGAAGCTTTCTTT. This chain connects TRBV15 to TRBJ1-1, with D possibly matching TRBD1 (5 bases). Trimming removed 6 bases from V and 4 bases from J, with 21 bases in between. The germline gives CDR1 LNHNV, CDR2 YYDKDF (reference sequence). This CDR3 is built from 16 residues.